There are a few counts of the clone carrying this T cell receptor (beta chain). Its antigen is not known. The study sampled nominally healthy donors, though unrecorded immune exposures were likely. The CDR3 consists of 11 residues. The ends were cut back, 3 bases at V and 7 bases at J, with 3 bases in the middle. Germline CDR1 reads SGHTA; CDR2 reads FQGNSA. This sample is part of a study of cytomegalovirus exposure and HLA in healthy donors. Vbeta (60) and Jbeta (13) primers were used in the PCR. TCRdb's copy holds only in-frame clones and misses some; the assay was immunoSEQ multiplex PCR. The sample has approximately 240,000 clones, around 80% seen once. Findings and limits, study-wide: Approximately 17,000 TCR beta sequences were associated with HLA alleles at 0.05 false discovery rate in a later analysis.

This sequence joins TRBV7-2 and TRBJ2-2; D not certain. Sequencing input: PBMCs. This sequence was found in a woman in her fifties or sixties in good health and CMV-seropositive. CDR3 bases: TGTGCCAGCAGCTTCTTCGGGGAGCTGTTTTTT. As protein: CASSFFGELFF.